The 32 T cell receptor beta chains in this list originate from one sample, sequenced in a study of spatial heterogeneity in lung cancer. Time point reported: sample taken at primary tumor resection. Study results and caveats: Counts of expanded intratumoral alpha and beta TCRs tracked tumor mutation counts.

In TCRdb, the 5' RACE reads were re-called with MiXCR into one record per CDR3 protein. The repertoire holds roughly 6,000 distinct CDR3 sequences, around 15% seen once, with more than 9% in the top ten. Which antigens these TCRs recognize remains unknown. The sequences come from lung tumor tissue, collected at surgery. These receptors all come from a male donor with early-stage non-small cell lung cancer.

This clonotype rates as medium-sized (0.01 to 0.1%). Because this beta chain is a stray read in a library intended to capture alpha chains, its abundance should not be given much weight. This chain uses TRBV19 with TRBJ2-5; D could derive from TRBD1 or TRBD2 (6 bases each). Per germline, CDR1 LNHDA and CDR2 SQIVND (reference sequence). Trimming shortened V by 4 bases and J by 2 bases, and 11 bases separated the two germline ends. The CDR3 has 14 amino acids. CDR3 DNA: TGTGCCAGTAGTACCGGGGGCCCACAAGAGACCCAGTACTTC. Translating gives CASSTGGPQETQYF. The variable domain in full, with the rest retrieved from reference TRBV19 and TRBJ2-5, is DGGITQSPKYLFRKEGQNVTLSCEQNLNHDAMYWYRQDPGQGLRLIYYSQIVNDFQKGDIAEGYSVSREKKESFPLTVTSAQKNPTAFYLCASSTGGPQETQYFGPGTRLLVL.

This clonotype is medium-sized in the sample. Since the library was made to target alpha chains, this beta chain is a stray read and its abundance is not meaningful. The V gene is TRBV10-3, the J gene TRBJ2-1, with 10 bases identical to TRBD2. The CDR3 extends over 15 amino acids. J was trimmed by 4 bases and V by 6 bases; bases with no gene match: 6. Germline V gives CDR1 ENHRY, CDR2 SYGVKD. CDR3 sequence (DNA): TGTGCCATCAGCAAAGCGGGGGGGCCGTACAATGAGCAGTTCTTC. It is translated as CAISKAGGPYNEQFF.

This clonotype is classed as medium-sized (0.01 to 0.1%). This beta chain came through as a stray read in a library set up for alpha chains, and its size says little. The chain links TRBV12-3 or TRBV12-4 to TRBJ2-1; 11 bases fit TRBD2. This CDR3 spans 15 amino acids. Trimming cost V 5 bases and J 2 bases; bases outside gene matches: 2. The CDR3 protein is CASSELAGAYNEQFF. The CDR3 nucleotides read TGTGCCAGCAGTGAACTAGCGGGGGCCTACAATGAGCAGTTCTTC.

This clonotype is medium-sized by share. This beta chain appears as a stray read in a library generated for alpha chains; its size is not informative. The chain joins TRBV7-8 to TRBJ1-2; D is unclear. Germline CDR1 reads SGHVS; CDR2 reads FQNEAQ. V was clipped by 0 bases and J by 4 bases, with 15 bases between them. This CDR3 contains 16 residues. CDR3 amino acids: CASSLARGFSTYGYTF. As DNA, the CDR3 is TGTGCCAGCAGCTTAGCGCGGGGTTTTTCGACCTATGGCTACACCTTC.

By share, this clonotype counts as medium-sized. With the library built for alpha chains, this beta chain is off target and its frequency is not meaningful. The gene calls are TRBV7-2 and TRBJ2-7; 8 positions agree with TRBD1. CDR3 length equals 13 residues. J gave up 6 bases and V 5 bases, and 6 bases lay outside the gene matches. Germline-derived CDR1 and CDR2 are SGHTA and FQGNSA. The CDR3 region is CASSRGQGGEQYF. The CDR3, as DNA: TGTGCCAGCAGCCGCGGACAGGGCGGCGAGCAGTACTTC.

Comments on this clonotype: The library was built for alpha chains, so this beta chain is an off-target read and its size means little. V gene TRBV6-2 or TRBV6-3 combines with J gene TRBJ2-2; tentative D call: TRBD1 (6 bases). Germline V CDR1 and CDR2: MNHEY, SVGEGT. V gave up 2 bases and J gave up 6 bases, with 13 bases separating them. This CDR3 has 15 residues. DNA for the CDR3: TGTGCCAGCAGTTACGAAGGGGCAGGGGCCGGGGAGCTGTTTTTT. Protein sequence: CASSYEGAGAGELFF.

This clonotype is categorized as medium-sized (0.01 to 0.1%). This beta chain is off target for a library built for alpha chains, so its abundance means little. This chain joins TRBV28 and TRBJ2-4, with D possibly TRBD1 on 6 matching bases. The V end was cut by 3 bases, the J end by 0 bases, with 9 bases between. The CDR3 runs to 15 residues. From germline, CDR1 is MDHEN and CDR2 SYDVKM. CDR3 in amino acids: CASSFVGGAKNIQYF. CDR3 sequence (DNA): TGTGCCAGCAGTTTTGTAGGGGGAGCCAAAAACATTCAGTACTTC.

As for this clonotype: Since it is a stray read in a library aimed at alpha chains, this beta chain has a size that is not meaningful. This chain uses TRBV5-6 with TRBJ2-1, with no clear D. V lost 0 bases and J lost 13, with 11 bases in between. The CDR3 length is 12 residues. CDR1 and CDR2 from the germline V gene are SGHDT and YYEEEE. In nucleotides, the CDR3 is TGTGCCAGCAGCTTGGCGATGAGTATCCAGTTCTTC. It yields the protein CASSLAMSIQFF.

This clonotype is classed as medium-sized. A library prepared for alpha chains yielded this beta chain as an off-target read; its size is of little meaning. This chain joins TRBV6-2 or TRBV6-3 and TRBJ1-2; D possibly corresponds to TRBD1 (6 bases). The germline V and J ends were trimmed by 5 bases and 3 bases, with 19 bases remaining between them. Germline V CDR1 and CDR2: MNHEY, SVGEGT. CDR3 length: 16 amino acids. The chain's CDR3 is CASSTGLIVLDYGYTF. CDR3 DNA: TGTGCCAGCAGTACAGGGCTCATCGTTTTGGACTATGGCTACACCTTC.

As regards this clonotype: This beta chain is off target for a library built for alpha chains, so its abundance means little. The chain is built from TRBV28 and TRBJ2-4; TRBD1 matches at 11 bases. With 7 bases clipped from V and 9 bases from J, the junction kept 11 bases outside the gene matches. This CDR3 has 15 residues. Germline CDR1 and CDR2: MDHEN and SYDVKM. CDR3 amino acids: CASTPGTGGLGIQYF. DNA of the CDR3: TGTGCCAGCACCCCCGGGACAGGGGGTCTGGGCATTCAGTACTTC.

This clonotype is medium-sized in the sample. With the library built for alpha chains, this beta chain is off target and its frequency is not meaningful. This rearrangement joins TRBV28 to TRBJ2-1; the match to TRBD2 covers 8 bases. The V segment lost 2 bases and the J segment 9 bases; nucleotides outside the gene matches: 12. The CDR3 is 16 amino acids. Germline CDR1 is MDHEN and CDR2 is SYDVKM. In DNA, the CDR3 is TGTGCCAGCAGTTTAACCCGTCCCGGGAGGGAACTTGAGCAGTTCTTC. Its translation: CASSLTRPGRELEQFF.

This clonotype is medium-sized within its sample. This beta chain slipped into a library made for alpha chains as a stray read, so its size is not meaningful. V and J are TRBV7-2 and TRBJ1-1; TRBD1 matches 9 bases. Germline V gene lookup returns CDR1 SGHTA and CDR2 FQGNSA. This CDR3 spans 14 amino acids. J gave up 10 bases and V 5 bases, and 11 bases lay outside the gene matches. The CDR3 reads CASSPWTGAGAAFF. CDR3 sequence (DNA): TGTGCCAGCAGCCCCTGGACAGGGGCCGGAGCAGCTTTCTTT. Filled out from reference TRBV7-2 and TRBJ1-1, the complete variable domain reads GAGVSQSPSNKVTEKGKDVELRCDPISGHTALYWYRQSLGQGLEFLIYFQGNSAPDKSGLPSDRFSAERTGGSVSTLTIQRTQQEDSAVYLCASSPWTGAGAAFFGQGTRLTVV.

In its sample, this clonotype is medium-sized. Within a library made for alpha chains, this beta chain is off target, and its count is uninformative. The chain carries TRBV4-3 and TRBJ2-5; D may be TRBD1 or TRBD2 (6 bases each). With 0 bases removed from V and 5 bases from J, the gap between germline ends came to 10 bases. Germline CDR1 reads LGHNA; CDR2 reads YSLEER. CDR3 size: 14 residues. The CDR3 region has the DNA TGCGCCAGCAGCCAAGATTGGAGGGGGGAGACCCAGTACTTC. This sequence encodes CASSQDWRGETQYF.

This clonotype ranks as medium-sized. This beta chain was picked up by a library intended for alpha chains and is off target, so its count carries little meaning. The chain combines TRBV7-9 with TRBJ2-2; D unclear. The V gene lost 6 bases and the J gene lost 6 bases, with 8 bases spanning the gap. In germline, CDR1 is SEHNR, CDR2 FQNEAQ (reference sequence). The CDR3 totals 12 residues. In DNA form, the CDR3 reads TGTGCCAGCAGAAACACGGCCGGGGAGCTGTTTTTT. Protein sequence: CASRNTAGELFF.

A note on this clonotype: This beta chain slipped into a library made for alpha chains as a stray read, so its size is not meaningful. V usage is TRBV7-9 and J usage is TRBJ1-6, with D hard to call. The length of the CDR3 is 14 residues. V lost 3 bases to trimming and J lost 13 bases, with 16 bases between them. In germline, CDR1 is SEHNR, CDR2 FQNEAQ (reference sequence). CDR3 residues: CASSFSGRTDPLHF. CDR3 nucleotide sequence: TGTGCCAGCAGCTTTTCAGGCCGCACGGACCCCCTCCACTTT.

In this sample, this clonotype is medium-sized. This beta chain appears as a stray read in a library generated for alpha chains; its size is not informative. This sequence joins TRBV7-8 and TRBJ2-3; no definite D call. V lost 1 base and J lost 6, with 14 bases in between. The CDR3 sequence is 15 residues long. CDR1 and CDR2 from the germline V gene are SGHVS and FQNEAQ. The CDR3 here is CASSLDVSNVDTQYF. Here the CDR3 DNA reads TGTGCCAGCAGCTTAGATGTCTCAAACGTGGATACGCAGTATTTT. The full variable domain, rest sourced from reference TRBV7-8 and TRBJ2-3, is GAGVSQSPRYKVAKRGQDVALRCDPISGHVSLFWYQQALGQGPEFLTYFQNEAQLDKSGLPSDRFFAERPEGSVSTLKIQRTQQEDSAVYLCASSLDVSNVDTQYFGPGTRLTVL.

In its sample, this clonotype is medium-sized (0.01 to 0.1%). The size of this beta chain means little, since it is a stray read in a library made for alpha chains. This CDR3 reads CASSLEGGGNGEQFF. DNA for the CDR3: TGTGCCAGCAGCTTGGAGGGTGGGGGCAATGGGGAGCAGTTCTTC. The chain uses TRBV5-4 and TRBJ2-1, with a tentative D call TRBD1 (6 bases). Germline CDR1 is SGHNT and CDR2 is YYREEE (reference sequence). Trimming left V 0 bases short and J 10 bases short, with 17 bases between. CDR3 length: 15 amino acids.

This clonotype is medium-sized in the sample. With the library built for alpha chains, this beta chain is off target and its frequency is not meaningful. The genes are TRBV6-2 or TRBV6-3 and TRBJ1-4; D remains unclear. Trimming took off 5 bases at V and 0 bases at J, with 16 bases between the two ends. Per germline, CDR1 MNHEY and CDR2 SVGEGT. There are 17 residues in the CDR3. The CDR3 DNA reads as TGTGCCAGCAGTGCGAAAACGGGGAGCGCAACTAATGAAAAACTGTTTTTT. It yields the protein CASSAKTGSATNEKLFF.

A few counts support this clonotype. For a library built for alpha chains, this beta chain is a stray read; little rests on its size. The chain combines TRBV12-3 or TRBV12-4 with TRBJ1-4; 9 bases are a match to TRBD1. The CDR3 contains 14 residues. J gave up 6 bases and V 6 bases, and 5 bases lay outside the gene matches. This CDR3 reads CASSSTGGDEKLFF. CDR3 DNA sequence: TGTGCCAGCAGCTCGACAGGGGGAGATGAAAAACTGTTTTTT.

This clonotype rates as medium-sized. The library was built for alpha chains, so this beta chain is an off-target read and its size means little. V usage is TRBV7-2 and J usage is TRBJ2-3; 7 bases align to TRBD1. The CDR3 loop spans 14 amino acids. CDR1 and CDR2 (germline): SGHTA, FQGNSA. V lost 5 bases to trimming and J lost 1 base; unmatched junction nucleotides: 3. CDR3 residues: CASSPGQGTDTQYF. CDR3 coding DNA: TGTGCCAGCAGCCCAGGACAGGGCACAGATACGCAGTATTTT.

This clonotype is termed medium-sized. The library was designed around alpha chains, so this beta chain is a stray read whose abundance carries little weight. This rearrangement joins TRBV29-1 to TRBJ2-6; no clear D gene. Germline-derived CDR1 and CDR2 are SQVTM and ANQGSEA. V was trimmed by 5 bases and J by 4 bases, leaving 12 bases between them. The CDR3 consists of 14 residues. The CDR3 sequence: CSVFWSWGANVLTF. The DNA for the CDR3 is TGCAGCGTTTTTTGGTCGTGGGGGGCCAACGTCCTGACTTTC.

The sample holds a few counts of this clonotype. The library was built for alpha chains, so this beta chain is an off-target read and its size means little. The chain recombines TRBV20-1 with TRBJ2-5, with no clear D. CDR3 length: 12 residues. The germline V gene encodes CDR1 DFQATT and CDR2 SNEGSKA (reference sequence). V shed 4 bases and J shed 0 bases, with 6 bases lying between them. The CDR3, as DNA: TGCAGTGCTATTGGGAACCAAGAGACCCAGTACTTC. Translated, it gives CSAIGNQETQYF.

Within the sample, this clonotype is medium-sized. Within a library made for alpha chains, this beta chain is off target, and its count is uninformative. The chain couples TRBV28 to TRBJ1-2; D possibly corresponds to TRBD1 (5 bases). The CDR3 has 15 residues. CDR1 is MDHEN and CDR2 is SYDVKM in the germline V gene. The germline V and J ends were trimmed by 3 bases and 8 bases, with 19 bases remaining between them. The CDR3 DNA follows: TGTGCCAGCAGTTTTCCCAGGGCCCTCCTAGGGGGCTACACCTTC. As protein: CASSFPRALLGGYTF.

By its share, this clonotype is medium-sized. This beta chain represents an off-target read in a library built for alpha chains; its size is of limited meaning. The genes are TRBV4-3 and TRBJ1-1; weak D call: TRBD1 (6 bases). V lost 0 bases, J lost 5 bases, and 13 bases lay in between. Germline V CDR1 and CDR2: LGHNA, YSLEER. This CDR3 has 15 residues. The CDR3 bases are TGCGCCAGCAGCCAAGAAGGGGGGGCGCGGACTGAAGCTTTCTTT. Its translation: CASSQEGGARTEAFF.

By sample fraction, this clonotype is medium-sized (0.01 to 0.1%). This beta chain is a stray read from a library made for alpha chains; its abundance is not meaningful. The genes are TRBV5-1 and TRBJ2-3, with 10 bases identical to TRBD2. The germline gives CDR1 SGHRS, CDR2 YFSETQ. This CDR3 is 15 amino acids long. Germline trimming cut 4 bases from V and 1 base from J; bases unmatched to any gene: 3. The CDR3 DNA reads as TGCGCCAGCAGCCGTGGACTAGCGGGCACAGATACGCAGTATTTT. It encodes CASSRGLAGTDTQYF.

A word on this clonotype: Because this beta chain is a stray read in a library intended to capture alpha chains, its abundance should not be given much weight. CDR3 in amino acids: CASSRTSGTSDNSPLHF. The CDR3 DNA is TGTGCCAGTAGTCGAACCTCCGGGACATCTGATAATTCACCCCTCCACTTT. V and J are TRBV19 and TRBJ1-6; possibly TRBD1 for D (6 bases). The CDR3 has 17 amino acids. V lost 5 bases to trimming and J lost 5 bases, with 19 bases between them. CDR1 is LNHDA, CDR2 SQIVND, per germline (reference sequence).

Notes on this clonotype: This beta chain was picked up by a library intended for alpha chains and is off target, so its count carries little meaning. The CDR3 protein is CASTRQPPWDTQYF. In nucleotides, the CDR3 is TGTGCCAGCACTAGACAGCCCCCCTGGGATACGCAGTATTTT. This chain joins TRBV6-1 and TRBJ2-3; TRBD1 is a possible D gene (5 bases). The CDR3 is 14 amino acids. The V end lost 7 bases, the J end lost 6 bases, and 17 bases lay between the germline ends. Germline CDR1 reads MNHNS; CDR2 reads SASEGT.

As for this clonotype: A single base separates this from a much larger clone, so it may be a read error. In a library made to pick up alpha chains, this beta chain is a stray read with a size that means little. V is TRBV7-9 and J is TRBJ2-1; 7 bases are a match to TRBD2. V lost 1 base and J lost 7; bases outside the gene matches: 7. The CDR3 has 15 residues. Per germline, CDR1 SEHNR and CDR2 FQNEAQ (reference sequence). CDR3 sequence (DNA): TGTGCCAGCAGCTTAGTGGGAGGGCCAAATAATGAGCAGTTCTTC. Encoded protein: CASSLVGGPNNEQFF.

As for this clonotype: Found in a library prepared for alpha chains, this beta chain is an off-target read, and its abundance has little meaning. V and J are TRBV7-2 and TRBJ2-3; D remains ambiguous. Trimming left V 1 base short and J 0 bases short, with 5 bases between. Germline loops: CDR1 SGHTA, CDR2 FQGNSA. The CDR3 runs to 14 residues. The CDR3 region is CASSLDSSTDTQYF. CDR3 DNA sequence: TGTGCCAGCAGCTTAGACAGTAGCACAGATACGCAGTATTTT. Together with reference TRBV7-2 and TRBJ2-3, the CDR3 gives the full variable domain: GAGVSQSPSNKVTEKGKDVELRCDPISGHTALYWYRQSLGQGLEFLIYFQGNSAPDKSGLPSDRFSAERTGGSVSTLTIQRTQQEDSAVYLCASSLDSSTDTQYFGPGTRLTVL.

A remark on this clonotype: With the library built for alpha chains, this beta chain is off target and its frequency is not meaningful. CDR3: CASSYGGSQGEQYF. The CDR3 DNA reads as TGTGCCAGCAGTTACGGCGGTTCCCAGGGGGAGCAGTACTTC. The chain couples TRBV6-2 or TRBV6-3 to TRBJ2-7, with D possibly TRBD1 on 6 matching bases. The CDR3 contains 14 residues. The germline V and J ends were trimmed by 2 bases and 7 bases, with 15 bases remaining between them. Germline-derived CDR1 and CDR2 are MNHEY and SVGEGT.

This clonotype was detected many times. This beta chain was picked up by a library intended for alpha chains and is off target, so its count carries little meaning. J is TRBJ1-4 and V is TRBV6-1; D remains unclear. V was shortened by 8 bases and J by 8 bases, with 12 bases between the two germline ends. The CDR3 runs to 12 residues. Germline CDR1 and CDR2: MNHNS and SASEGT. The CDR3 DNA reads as TGTGCCAGCGGGCAGCGTGGGGAAAAACTGTTTTTT. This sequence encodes CASGQRGEKLFF.

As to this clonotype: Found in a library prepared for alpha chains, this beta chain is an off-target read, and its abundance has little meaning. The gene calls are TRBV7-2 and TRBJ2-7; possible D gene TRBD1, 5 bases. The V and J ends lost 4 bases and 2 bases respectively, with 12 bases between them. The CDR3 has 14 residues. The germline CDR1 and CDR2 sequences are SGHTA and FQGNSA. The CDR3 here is CASSSSTVAYEQYF. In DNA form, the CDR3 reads TGTGCCAGCAGCTCCTCGACAGTTGCCTACGAGCAGTACTTC.